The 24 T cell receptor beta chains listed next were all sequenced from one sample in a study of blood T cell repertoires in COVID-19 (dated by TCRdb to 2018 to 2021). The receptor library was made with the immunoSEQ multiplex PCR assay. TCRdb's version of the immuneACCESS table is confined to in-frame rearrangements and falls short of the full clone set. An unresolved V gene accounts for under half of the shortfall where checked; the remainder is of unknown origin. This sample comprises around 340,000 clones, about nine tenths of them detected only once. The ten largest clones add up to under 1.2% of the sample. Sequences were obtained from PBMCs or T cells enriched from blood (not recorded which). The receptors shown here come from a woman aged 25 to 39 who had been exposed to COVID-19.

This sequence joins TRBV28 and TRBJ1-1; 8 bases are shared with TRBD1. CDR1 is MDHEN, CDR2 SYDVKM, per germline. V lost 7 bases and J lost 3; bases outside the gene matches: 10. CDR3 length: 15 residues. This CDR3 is CASITVGQGYTEAFF. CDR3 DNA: TGTGCCAGCATTACTGTAGGACAGGGTTACACTGAAGCTTTCTTT.

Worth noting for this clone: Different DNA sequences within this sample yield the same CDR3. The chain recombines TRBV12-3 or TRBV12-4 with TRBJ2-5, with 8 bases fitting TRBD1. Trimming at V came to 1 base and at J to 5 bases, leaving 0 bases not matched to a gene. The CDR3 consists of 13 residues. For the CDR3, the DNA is TGTGCCAGCAGTTTAGGACAGGGGGAGACCCAGTACTTC. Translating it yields CASSLGQGETQYF.

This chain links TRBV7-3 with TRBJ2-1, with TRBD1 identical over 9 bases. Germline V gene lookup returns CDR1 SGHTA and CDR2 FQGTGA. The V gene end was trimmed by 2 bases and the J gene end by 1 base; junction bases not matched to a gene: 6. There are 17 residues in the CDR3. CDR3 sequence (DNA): TGTGCCAGCAGCTTAGGGACAGGGTTTGGGTCCTACAATGAGCAGTTCTTC. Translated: CASSLGTGFGSYNEQFF. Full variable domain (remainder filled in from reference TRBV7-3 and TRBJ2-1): GAGVSQTPSNKVTEKGKYVELRCDPISGHTALYWYRQSLGQGPEFLIYFQGTGAADDSGLPNDRFFAVRPEGSVSTLKIQRTERGDSAVYLCASSLGTGFGSYNEQFFGPGTRLTVL.

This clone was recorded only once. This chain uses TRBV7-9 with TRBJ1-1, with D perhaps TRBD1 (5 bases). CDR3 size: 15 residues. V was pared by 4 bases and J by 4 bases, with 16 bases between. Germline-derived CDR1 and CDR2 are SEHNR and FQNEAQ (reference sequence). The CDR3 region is CASSSQWAGRTEAFF. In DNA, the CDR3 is TGTGCCAGCAGCTCCCAGTGGGCAGGGCGCACTGAAGCTTTCTTT.

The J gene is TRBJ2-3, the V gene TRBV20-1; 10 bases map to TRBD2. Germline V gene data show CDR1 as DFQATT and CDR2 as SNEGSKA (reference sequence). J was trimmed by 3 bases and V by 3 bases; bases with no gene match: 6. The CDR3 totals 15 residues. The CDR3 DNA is TGCAGTGCTAGTAGGGCTAGCGGGAGTACAGATACGCAGTATTTT. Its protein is CSASRASGSTDTQYF.

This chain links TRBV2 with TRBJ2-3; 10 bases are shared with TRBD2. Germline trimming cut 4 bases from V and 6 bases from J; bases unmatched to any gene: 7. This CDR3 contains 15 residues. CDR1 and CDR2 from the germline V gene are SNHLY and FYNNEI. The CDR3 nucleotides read TGTGCCAGCAGTGCTAGCGGGAGTAAATCGGATACGCAGTATTTT. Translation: CASSASGSKSDTQYF.

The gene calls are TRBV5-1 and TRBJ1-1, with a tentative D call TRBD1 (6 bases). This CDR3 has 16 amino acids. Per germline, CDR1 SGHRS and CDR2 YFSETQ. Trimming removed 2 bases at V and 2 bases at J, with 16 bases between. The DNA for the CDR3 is TGCGCCAGCAGCTTCCTGCCTCAGGGGCAAAACACTGAAGCTTTCTTT. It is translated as CASSFLPQGQNTEAFF.

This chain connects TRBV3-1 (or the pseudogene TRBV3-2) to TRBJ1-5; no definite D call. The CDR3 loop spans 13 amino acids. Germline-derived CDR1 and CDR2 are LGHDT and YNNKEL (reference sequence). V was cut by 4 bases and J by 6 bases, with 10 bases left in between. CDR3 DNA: TGTGCCAGCAGCCCATCGGAGTCTCAGCCCCAGCATTTT. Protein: CASSPSESQPQHF.

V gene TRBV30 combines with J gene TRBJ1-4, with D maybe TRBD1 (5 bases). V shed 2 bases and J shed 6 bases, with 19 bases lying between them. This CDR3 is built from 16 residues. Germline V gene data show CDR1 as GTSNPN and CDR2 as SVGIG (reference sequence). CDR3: CAWSRGSGLLDEKLFF. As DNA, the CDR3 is TGTGCCTGGAGTCGGGGGTCGGGACTTTTAGATGAAAAACTGTTTTTT.

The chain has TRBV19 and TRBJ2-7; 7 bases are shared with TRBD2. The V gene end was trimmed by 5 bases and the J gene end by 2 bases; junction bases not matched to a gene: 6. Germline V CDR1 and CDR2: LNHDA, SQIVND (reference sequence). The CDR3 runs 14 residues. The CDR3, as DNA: TGTGCCAGTAGTCCTCGGGGAGGGACCTACGAGCAGTACTTC. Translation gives CASSPRGGTYEQYF.

In nucleotides, the CDR3 is TGTGCCAGCAGTTCCTCTTTCCTGGACAGAGCTTTCTTT. Translated: CASSSSFLDRAFF. The chain employs TRBV28 and TRBJ1-1, with D maybe TRBD1 (6 bases). Per germline, CDR1 MDHEN and CDR2 SYDVKM. The CDR3 extends over 13 amino acids. Trimming stripped 4 bases from V and 10 bases from J, with 16 bases between.

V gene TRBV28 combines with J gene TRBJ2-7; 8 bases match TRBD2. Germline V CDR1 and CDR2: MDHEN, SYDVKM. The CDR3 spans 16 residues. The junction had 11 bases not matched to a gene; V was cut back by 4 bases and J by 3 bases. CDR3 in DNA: TGTGCCAGCAGTTCAGCCCCCGGGACTAGAGACTACGAGCAGTACTTC. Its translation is CASSSAPGTRDYEQYF. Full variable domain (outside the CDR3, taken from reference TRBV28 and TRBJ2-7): DVKVTQSSRYLVKRTGEKVFLECVQDMDHENMFWYRQDPGLGLRLIYFSYDVKMKEKGDIPEGYSVSREKKERFSLILESASTNQTSMYLCASSSAPGTRDYEQYFGPGTRLTVT.

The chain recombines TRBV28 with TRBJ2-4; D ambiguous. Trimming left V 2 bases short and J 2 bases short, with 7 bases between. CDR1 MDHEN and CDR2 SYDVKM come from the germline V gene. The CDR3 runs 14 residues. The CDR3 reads CASSLPLSKNIQYF. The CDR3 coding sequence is TGTGCCAGCAGTTTACCCCTTTCCAAAAACATTCAGTACTTC.

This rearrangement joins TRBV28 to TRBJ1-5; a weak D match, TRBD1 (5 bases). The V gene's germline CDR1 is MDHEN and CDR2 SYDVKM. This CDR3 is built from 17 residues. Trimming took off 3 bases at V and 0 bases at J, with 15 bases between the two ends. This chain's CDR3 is CASSFRGSVNSNQPQHF. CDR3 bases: TGTGCCAGCAGTTTTAGGGGCTCGGTTAATAGCAATCAGCCCCAGCATTTT.

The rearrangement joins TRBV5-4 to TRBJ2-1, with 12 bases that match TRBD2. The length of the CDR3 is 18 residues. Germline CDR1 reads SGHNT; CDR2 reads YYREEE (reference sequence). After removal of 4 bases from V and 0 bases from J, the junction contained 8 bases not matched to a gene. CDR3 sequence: CASSPGLAGLGSYNEQFF. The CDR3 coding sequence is TGTGCCAGCAGCCCGGGACTAGCGGGCCTTGGCTCCTACAATGAGCAGTTCTTC.

The CDR3, as DNA: TGCGCCAGCAGCCAAGATAGGGGGAGGGCCACTGAAGCTTTCTTT. This codes for CASSQDRGRATEAFF. The chain recombines TRBV4-1 with TRBJ1-1; perhaps TRBD1 as D (6 bases). The CDR3 extends over 15 amino acids. V was shortened by 0 bases and J by 4 bases, with 12 bases between the two germline ends. CDR1 and CDR2 (germline): MGHRA, YSYEKL.

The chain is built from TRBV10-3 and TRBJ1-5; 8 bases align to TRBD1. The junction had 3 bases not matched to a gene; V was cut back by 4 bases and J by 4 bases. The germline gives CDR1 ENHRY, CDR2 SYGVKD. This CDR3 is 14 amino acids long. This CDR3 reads CAISGTGLNQPQHF. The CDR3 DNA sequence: TGTGCCATCAGTGGGACAGGGTTGAATCAGCCCCAGCATTTT.

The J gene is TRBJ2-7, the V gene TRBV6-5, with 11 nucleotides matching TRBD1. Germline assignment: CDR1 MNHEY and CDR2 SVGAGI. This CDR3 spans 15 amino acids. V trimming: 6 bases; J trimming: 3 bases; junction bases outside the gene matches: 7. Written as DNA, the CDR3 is TGTGCCAGCAGACCCGGGACAGGGGGGGACTACGAGCAGTACTTC. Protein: CASRPGTGGDYEQYF.

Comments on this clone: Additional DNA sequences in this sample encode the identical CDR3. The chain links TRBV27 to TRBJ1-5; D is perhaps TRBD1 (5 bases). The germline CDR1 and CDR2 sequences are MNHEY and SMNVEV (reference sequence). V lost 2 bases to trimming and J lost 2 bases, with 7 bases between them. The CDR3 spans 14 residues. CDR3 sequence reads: CASSLGGGNQPQHF. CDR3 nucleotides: TGTGCCAGCAGTTTAGGGGGGGGCAATCAGCCCCAGCATTTT.

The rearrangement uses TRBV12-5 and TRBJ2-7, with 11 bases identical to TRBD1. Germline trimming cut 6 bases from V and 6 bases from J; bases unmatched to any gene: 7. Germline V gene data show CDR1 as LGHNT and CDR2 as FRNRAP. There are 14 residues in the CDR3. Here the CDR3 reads CASGLGQGASEQYF. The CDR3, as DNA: TGTGCTAGTGGCCTCGGACAGGGGGCCTCCGAGCAGTACTTC. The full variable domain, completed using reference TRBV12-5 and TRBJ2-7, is DARVTQTPRHKVTEMGQEVTMRCQPILGHNTVFWYRQTMMQGLELLAYFRNRAPLDDSGMPKDRFSAEMPDATLATLKIQPSEPRDSAVYFCASGLGQGASEQYFGPGTRLTVT.

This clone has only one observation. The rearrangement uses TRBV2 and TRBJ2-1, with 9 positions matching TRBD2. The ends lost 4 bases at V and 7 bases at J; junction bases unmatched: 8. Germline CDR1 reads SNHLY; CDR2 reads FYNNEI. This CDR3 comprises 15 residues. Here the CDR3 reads CASSVAGGPGNEQFF. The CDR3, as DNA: TGTGCCAGCAGTGTGGCGGGAGGGCCTGGAAATGAGCAGTTCTTC.

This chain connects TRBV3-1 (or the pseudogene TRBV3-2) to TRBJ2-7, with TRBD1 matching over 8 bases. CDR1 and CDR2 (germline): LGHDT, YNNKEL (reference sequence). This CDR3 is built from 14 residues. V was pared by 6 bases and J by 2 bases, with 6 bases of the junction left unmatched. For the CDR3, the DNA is TGTGCCAGCAGTAAGGGACAGGCTCCCTACGAGCAGTACTTC. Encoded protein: CASSKGQAPYEQYF.

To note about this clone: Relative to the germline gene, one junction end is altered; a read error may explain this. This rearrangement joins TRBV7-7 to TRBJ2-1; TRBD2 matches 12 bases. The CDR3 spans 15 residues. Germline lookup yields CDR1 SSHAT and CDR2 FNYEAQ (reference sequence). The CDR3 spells CASSLAGGPYNEQFF. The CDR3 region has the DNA TGTGCTAGCAGTCTAGCGGGAGGGCCCTACAATGAGCAGTTCTTC.

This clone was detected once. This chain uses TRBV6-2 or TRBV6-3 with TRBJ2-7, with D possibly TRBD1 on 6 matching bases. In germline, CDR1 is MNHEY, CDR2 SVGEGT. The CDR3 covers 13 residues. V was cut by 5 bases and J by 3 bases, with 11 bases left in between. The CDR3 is CASSPGQFYEQYF. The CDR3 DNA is TGTGCCAGCAGTCCCGGACAGTTCTACGAGCAGTACTTC.